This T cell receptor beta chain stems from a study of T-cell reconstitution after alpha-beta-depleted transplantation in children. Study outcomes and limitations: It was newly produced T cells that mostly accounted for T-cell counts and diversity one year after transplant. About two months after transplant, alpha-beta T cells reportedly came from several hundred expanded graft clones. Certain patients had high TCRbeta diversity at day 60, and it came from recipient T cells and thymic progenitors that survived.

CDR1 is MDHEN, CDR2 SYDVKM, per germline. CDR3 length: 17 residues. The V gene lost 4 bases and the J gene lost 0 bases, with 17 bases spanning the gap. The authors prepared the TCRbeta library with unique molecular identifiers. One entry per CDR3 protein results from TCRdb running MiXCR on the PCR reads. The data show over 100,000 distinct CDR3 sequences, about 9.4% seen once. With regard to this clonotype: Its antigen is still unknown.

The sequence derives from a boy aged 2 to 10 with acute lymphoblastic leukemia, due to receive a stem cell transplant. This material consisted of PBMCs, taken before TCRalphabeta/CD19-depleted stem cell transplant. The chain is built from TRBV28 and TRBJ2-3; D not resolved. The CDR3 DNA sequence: TGTGCCAGCAGTTCCACCACCTTGACCCGTAGCACAGATACGCAGTATTTT. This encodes CASSSTTLTRSTDTQYF.